This T cell receptor delta chain comes out of a study of intestinal T cells in coeliac disease. Findings and limits, study-wide: An age-split analysis gave no significant classification. Using TRD kmers, classification was 22 of 22 correct; leave-one-out accuracy reportedly around 90%.

Germline V gene lookup returns CDR1 GEAIGNYY and CDR2 EKD. This CDR3 is built from 13 residues. Remarks on this clone: The target antigen is unknown.

The bulk TRD library came from approximately 160 ng of biopsy DNA amplified with BIOMED-2 primers. TCRdb processed the multiplex PCR reads again with the CATT caller. The table has hundreds of delta-chain clones, 60% seen once. For each case, the template was genomic DNA from ten roughly 5-µm formalin-fixed paraffin-embedded scrolls. J gene calling gave no result, while the V gene is TRDV2; the tabulated D call, TRDD3, remains unverified against the DNA. Sequences were obtained from a duodenal biopsy. This clonotype originated in a human donor with celiac disease. CDR3: CACDLLGDRKVIF. DNA for the CDR3: TGTGCCTGTGACCTTCTGGGGGATAGAAAGGTCATCTTT.